This entry features one TCR beta chain sequence. Its antigen is not identified. CDR3 size: 15 residues. The V and J ends lost 4 bases and 2 bases respectively, with 15 bases between them. Germline V gene data show CDR1 as ENHRY and CDR2 as SYGVKD. The data originate from a study of CD8+CD57+ T cells in acquired aplastic anemia. Turning to the study itself: Average DNA yield from sorted CD4+ and CD8+ cells was around 3.2 ug. Where healthy donors were concerned, CD4+ cells averaged approximately 10 million reads.

Genomic DNA, serving as template, underwent TCR beta VDJ and CDR3 profiling. A single record per CDR3 protein comes from TCRdb applying MiXCR to the reads. Here the sample spans hundreds of thousands of distinct CDR3 sequences, 65% to 80% being singletons. Study-wide findings and caveats: Between the patient and control groups, CD8+ Simpson's diversity did not differ significantly. There were over 25 CD8+ CDR3 sequences that occurred in both patients and controls.

This rearrangement joins TRBV10-3 to TRBJ2-7; D is unclear. This clonotype was sampled from a human donor in good health, serving as a control. The sample taken for sequencing was sorted CD4+, CD8+, or CD8+CD57+ T cells (not recorded which) from PBMCs. In nucleotides, the CDR3 is TGTGCCATCAGTGGAGATTTGGAACTCGCCTACGAGCAGTACTTC. Amino acid sequence: CAISGDLELAYEQYF.